This is a list of T cell receptor beta chains from one sample in a study of T cells in narcolepsy. Using immunoSEQ multiplex PCR, the repertoire was profiled, and TCRdb retains in-frame clones only, with some absent. The data contain tens of thousands of clones, approximately 84% of them singletons. Sequenced: CD45RA- memory CD4+ T cells from PBMCs. These receptors came from a human donor with narcolepsy. Each CDR3 is given with its conserved first and last residue. D genes are given only for firm matches. Rows give clone size only sometimes, using once, few, many, or a class for an expanded clone.

v_gene: TRBV21-1
d_gene: NA
j_gene: TRBJ2-1
abundance: NA
CDR3nt: TGTGCCAGCAGCCCCTTGGGGACTAGCGGGAGGAATGAGCAGTTCTTC
CDR3aa: CASSPLGTSGRNEQFF

v_gene: TRBV2
d_gene: TRBD1
j_gene: TRBJ2-7
abundance: NA
CDR3nt: TGTGCCAGATCCGGGACAGGGCCCTACGAGCAGTACTTC
CDR3aa: CARSGTGPYEQYF

v_gene: TRBV19
d_gene: NA
j_gene: TRBJ2-5
abundance: NA
CDR3nt: TGTGCCAGTAGTATTCGAGGTTCCCAAGAGACCCAGTACTTC
CDR3aa: CASSIRGSQETQYF

v_gene: TRBV4-3
d_gene: NA
j_gene: TRBJ2-7
abundance: few
CDR3nt: TGCGCCAGCAGCCCGGACCAAGTATGGGAGCAGTACTTC
CDR3aa: CASSPDQVWEQYF

v_gene: TRBV19
d_gene: NA
j_gene: TRBJ2-7
abundance: NA
CDR3nt: TGTGCCAGTAGCCTAAAGGGTTCGGCAAGCTCCTACGAGCAGTACTTC
CDR3aa: CASSLKGSASSYEQYF

v_gene: TRBV11-2
d_gene: NA
j_gene: TRBJ2-4
abundance: few
CDR3nt: TGTGCCAGCAGCTTAGCAGCGGCGCGCAGAGCCAAAAACATTCAGTACTTC
CDR3aa: CASSLAAARRAKNIQYF

v_gene: TRBV5-3
d_gene: NA
j_gene: TRBJ1-5
abundance: NA
CDR3nt: TGTGCCAGAAGCTTGGTTATGACTCTCAAGGGGGATAATCAGCCCCAGCATTTT
CDR3aa: CARSLVMTLKGDNQPQHF

v_gene: TRBV4-2
d_gene: TRBD1
j_gene: TRBJ1-1
abundance: NA
CDR3nt: TGTGCCAGCAGCCAAGCTCAGGGGGGCTTTAGGACTGAAGCTTTCTTT
CDR3aa: CASSQAQGGFRTEAFF

v_gene: TRBV4-3
d_gene: NA
j_gene: TRBJ1-2
abundance: NA
CDR3nt: TGCGCCAGCAGCCAAGATGCGGCTAACTATGGCTACACCTTC
CDR3aa: CASSQDAANYGYTF

v_gene: TRBV10-1
d_gene: TRBD2
j_gene: TRBJ2-1
abundance: NA
CDR3nt: TGCGCCAGCAGTGAGTCCGGGACTACCAATGAGCAGTTCTTC
CDR3aa: CASSESGTTNEQFF

v_gene: TRBV5-4
d_gene: NA
j_gene: TRBJ2-1
abundance: NA
CDR3nt: TGTGCCAGCAGCTTGGTAGGGGGGAGCTCTAGAAATGAGCAGTTCTTC
CDR3aa: CASSLVGGSSRNEQFF